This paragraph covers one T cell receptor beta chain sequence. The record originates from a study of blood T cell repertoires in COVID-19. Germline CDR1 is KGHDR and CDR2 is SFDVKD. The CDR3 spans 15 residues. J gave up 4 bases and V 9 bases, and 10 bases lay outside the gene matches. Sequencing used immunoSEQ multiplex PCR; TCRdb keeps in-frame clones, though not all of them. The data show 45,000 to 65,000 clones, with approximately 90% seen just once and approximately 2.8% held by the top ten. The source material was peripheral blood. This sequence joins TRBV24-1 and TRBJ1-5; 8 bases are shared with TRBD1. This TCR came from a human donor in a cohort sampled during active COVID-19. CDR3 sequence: CATGKGTGLNQPQHF. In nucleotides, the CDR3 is TGTGCCACCGGGAAAGGGACAGGTCTAAATCAGCCCCAGCATTTT.